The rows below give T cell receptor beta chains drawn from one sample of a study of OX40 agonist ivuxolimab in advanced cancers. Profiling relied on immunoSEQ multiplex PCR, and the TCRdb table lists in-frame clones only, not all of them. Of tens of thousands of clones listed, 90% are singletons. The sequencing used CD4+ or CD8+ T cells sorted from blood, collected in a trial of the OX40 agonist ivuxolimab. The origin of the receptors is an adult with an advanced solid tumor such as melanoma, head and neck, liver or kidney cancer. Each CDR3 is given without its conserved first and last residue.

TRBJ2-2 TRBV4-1 ASSQGVLRRQANTGELF
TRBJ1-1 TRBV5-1 ASSFEGNTEAF
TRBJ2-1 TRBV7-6 ASSPRLAGVGNEQF
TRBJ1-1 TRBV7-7 ASSARLGTEAF
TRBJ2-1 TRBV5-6 ASSLAGAEQF
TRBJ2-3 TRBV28 ASTTAPGRGVDTQY
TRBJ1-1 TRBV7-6 ASSFRGGNTEAF
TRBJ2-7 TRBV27 ASSLSSGRSYEQY
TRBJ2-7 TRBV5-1 ASSVEGSGYEQY
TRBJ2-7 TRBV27 ASSPRLASPSNEQY
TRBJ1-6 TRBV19 ASSTGDRESSPLH
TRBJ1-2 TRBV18 ASSQPGQGAYGYT
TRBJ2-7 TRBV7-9 ASSLGGPENEQY
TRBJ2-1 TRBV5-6 ASSLEVGRAWYEQF
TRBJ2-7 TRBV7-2 ASSLVGTSGGYEQY
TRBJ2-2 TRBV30 AWSAEGGTGELF
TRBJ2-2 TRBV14 ASSQDRKGGVTGELF
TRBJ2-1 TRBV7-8 ASSPRGSYNEQF
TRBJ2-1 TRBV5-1 ASSLAGGPYEQF
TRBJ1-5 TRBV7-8 ASSLTVLQPQH
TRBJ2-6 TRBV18 ASPPLRDSGANVLT
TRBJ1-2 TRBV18 ASSPRTGEDYGYT
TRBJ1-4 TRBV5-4 ASSQDREGKLF
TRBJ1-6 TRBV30 ASCPGHNSPLH
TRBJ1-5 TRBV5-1 ASSPEGASNQPQH
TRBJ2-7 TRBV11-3 ASSLDRDRVY
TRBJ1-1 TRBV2 ASSGLQTNTEAF
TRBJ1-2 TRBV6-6 ASRPDRDGYT
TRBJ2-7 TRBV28 ASSSGLAVREQY
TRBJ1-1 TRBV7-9 ASSLPGTGVTEAF
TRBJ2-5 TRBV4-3 ASSQVGRKEQETQY
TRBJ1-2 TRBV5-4 ASSPRTGGDYGYT
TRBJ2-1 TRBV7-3 ASSLKGVGAPQF
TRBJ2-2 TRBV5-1 ASSHTKYTRGAGDTGELF
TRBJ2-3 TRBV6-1 ASSPGLQTDTQY
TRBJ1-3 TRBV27 ASSSSGVSGNTIY
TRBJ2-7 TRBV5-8 ASSLLGASGTYEQY
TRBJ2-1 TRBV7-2 ASSLSGMGAYNEQF
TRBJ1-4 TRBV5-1 ASSLGRGRPNEKLF
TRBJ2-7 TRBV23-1 ASSPRGPGSSEQY
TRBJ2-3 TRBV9 ASSVADTQY
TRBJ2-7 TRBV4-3 ASSQGREQY
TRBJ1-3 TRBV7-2 ASSSRGGNTIY
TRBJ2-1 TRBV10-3 AISRQVNEQF
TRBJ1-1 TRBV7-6 ASSLVQGGTEAF
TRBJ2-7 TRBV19 ASSIRRASYEQY
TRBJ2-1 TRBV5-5 ASSLYDRGYNEQF
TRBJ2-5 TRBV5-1 ASSLQGGGETQY
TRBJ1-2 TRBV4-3 ASSQDRSSYGYT
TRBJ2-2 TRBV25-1 ANGTSAPGELF
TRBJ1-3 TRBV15 ATSRDGGTPRDGNTIY
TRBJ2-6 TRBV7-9 ASSLRQGISGANVLT
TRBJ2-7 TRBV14 ASSLGTKQY
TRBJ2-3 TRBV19 ASSTFRGTDTQY
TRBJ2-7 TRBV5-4 ASSLGGINYEQY
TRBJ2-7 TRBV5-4 ASSLGGGYEQY
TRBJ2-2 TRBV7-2 ASSGQAGDGGELF